These T cell receptor beta chains were read from a single sample in a study of CD8 T cells in ankylosing spondylitis. TCRdb re-derived calls from the 5' RACE reads in MiXCR, one entry per CDR3 protein. The sample includes 90,000 to 100,000 distinct CDR3 sequences, about 8.5% seen only once; the top ten take 8.5% to 10%. What was sequenced was blood, either unsorted or a sorted T cell fraction (not recorded which). The receptors derive from a male donor with ankylosing spondylitis or in good health (not recorded which). CDR3s include the opening cysteine and the closing phenylalanine or tryptophan. A D gene is named only where the DNA matches it firmly. Size tells how often a clone was seen (once, few, many) or the class of an expanded clone, and some rows leave it out.

D,V,J,size,DNA,CDR3
NA,TRBV4-3,TRBJ2-3,many,TGCGCCAGCAGCCAAGACAGGGGAGGGCCAGATACGCAGTATTTT,CASSQDRGGPDTQYF
NA,TRBV4-2,TRBJ2-7,NA,TGTGCCAGCAGCCAAGATTTGCAGCGGTTAGCCTACGAGCAGTACTTC,CASSQDLQRLAYEQYF
NA,TRBV27,TRBJ2-7,many,TGTGCCAGCACCTTCTACGAGCAGTACTTC,CASTFYEQYF
NA,TRBV6-5,TRBJ2-2,many,TGTGCCAGCAGTTCCCGGGAATCCACCGGGGAGCTGTTTTTT,CASSSRESTGELFF
TRBD1,TRBV20-1,TRBJ2-7,many,TGCAGTGCTAGAGACCACCGGGACAGGGGCTCCTACGAGCAGTACTTC,CSARDHRDRGSYEQYF
TRBD2,TRBV5-1,TRBJ2-3,many,TGCGCCAGCAGCTTGGGAGTTGGCGGGAGGGCAAGAGAGACGCAGTATTTT,CASSLGVGGRARETQYF
NA,TRBV7-2,TRBJ2-7,many,TGTGCCAGCAGCTTGTCCGTTCAGCTTAGCTACGAGCAGTACTTC,CASSLSVQLSYEQYF
NA,TRBV7-9,TRBJ2-1,NA,TGTGCCAGCAGCATTACTAGTATACATGAGCAGTTCTTC,CASSITSIHEQFF
NA,TRBV15,TRBJ2-3,NA,TGTGCCACCAGCAGAGATCCGGGAGATACGCAGTATTTT,CATSRDPGDTQYF
TRBD2,TRBV19,TRBJ2-2,many,TGTGCCAGTAGTACGGGGGGTAGCCGGGAGCTGTTTTTT,CASSTGGSRELFF
NA,TRBV4-3,TRBJ2-4,many,TGCGCCAGCAGCCAAGGCGCGGCTCGGGGACACTCCGGGAACATTCAGTACTTC,CASSQGAARGHSGNIQYF
TRBD1,TRBV6-2/TRBV6-3,TRBJ2-7,NA,TGTGCCAGCAGTTACACGGACAGGGGGCTGGTCGAGCAGTACTTC,CASSYTDRGLVEQYF
TRBD1,TRBV12-5,TRBJ2-7,many,TGTGCTAGTGGTTTGGTCGGGACAGGGAGAACCAGCTCCTACGAGCAGTACTTC,CASGLVGTGRTSSYEQYF
TRBD2,TRBV4-3,TRBJ2-7,many,TGCGCCAGCAGCCAAGATTGGGGACTAGCGGGAAGACGTACCTACGAGCAGTACTTC,CASSQDWGLAGRRTYEQYF
NA,TRBV7-9,TRBJ1-6,few,TGTGCCAGCAGCCTAGCACGTGCAATGGATTCACCCCTCCACTTT,CASSLARAMDSPLHF
TRBD1,TRBV3-1,TRBJ1-5,many,TGTGCCAGCAGCCCAGGACAGGGGTACAATCAGCCCCAGCATTTT,CASSPGQGYNQPQHF